Sequencing of this T cell receptor (beta chain) was carried out in a study of blood T cell repertoires in COVID-19. Study information: The United States, Italy and Spain provided the acute and convalescent COVID-19 samples. Sources were T cells, B-cell-depleted T cells, or PBMCs; the material itself was cDNA or gDNA.

Authors' data handling: Nucleated cell counts were estimated from reference gene primer amplification. Assay: immunoSEQ multiplex PCR; the TCRdb copy retains only in-frame clones and omits some. The V and J calls and clone size come from that table; D and trimming were worked out from the DNA. The sample holds 200,000 to 250,000 clones, 70% to 90% seen once. The V and J ends lost 3 bases and 5 bases, in that order; junction bases with no gene match: 9. Germline CDR1 reads LNHDA; CDR2 reads SQIVND (reference sequence). CDR3 size: 18 residues. This TCR derives from a middle-aged man who had recovered from COVID-19. The chain recombines TRBV19 with TRBJ2-2; TRBD2 matches 13 bases. Sequenced sample: peripheral blood. CDR3 residues: CASSIPGLAGEGTGELFF. In DNA form, the CDR3 reads TGTGCCAGTAGTATTCCAGGACTAGCGGGAGAGGGGACCGGGGAGCTGTTTTTT.